The 26 T cell receptor beta chains in this list originate from one sample, sequenced in a study of Ad26.COV2.S vaccination and SARS-CoV-2 variants. Profiling relied on immunoSEQ multiplex PCR, and the TCRdb table lists in-frame clones only, not all of them. The sample holds a few hundred thousand clones, 90% seen once. Treatment indicated: roughly 20 received Ad26.COV2.S at low or high dose, single or two shots; 5 received placebo; per-sample allocation not given. Samples analyzed were those drawn on day 63 after the first vaccine or placebo injection. Material: peripheral blood, obtained in a trial of Ad26.COV2.S vaccine versus placebo. The receptors come from a person between 18 and 65 years old who received the Ad26.COV2.S COVID-19 vaccine or a placebo.

The gene calls are TRBV7-3 and TRBJ2-1; 7 nucleotides match TRBD2. Trimming at V came to 1 base and at J to 7 bases, leaving 7 bases not matched to a gene. CDR3 length: 15 residues. Germline V gene lookup returns CDR1 SGHTA and CDR2 FQGTGA. CDR3 sequence: CASSLSVAGVNEQFF. The CDR3 nucleotides read TGTGCCAGCAGCTTAAGCGTTGCGGGAGTTAATGAGCAGTTCTTC.

The chain's CDR3 is CASSLGRGGNQPQHF. The CDR3 DNA follows: TGTGCCAGCAGCTTAGGTCGGGGAGGCAATCAGCCCCAGCATTTT. This chain joins TRBV7-2 and TRBJ1-5, with no clear D. Trimming left V 1 base short and J 2 bases short, with 9 bases between. The CDR3 extends over 15 amino acids. Germline V CDR1 and CDR2: SGHTA, FQGNSA.

In its sample, this clone was seen a few times. The chain combines TRBV18 with TRBJ2-7; D is possibly TRBD2 (6 bases). V lost 2 bases to trimming and J lost 3 bases, with 14 bases between them. Germline V gives CDR1 KGHSH, CDR2 LQKENI. CDR3 length equals 15 residues. The CDR3 nucleotides read TGTGCCAGCTCACCAAACGGCGGGGCCTTCTACGAGCAGTACTTC. Amino acid sequence: CASSPNGGAFYEQYF.

This chain links TRBV19 with TRBJ2-1; D is perhaps TRBD1 or TRBD2 (5 bases each). The germline V gene encodes CDR1 LNHDA and CDR2 SQIVND (reference sequence). The V and J ends lost 5 bases and 4 bases respectively, with 15 bases between them. The CDR3 length is 15 residues. DNA for the CDR3: TGTGCCAGTAGTGAAAGAGGGGTTCCATACAATGAGCAGTTCTTC. It encodes CASSERGVPYNEQFF.

This clone is a singleton in its sample. This chain connects TRBV7-3 to TRBJ2-5; 7 bases are shared with TRBD2. The length of the CDR3 is 15 residues. V dropped 3 bases and J dropped 2; count of bases not matched to a gene: 6. Germline CDR1 reads SGHTA; CDR2 reads FQGTGA. The chain's CDR3 is CASSLASGTQETQYF. CDR3 bases: TGTGCCAGCAGCTTGGCTAGCGGTACTCAAGAGACCCAGTACTTC.

This clone has more than one count but fewer than ten. The chain is built from TRBV15 and TRBJ1-6, with D unclear. Germline lookup yields CDR1 LNHNV and CDR2 YYDKDF (reference sequence). The germline V and J ends were trimmed by 2 bases and 9 bases, with 14 bases remaining between them. CDR3 length equals 15 residues. CDR3 sequence reads: CATSRRAPRSSPLHF. Here the CDR3 DNA reads TGTGCCACCAGCAGACGGGCTCCGAGGAGTTCACCCCTCCACTTT.

The CDR3 region is CASSFPVSNQPQHF. In DNA, the CDR3 is TGTGCCAGCAGTTTCCCGGTTTCCAATCAGCCCCAGCATTTT. This sequence joins TRBV28 and TRBJ1-5; no definite D call. Trimming stripped 3 bases from V and 3 bases from J, with 9 bases between. This CDR3 comprises 14 residues. The germline gives CDR1 MDHEN, CDR2 SYDVKM.

This clone has only one observation. J is TRBJ2-7 and V is TRBV5-5; 12 nucleotides match TRBD1. From germline, CDR1 is SGHKS and CDR2 YYEKEE (reference sequence). The CDR3 is made up of 15 amino acids. Trimming took 4 bases from V and 3 from J; bases not matched to a gene: 5. The DNA of the CDR3 is TGTGCCAGCAGCCTGGGACAGGGGGCTTTCTACGAGCAGTACTTC. Its protein is CASSLGQGAFYEQYF. The full variable domain, rest sourced from reference TRBV5-5 and TRBJ2-7, is DAGVTQSPTHLIKTRGQQVTLRCSPISGHKSVSWYQQVLGQGPQFIFQYYEKEERGRGNFPDRFSARQFPNYSSELNVNALLLGDSALYLCASSLGQGAFYEQYFGPGTRLTVT.

The chain has TRBV3-1 (or the pseudogene TRBV3-2) and TRBJ1-2; D is unresolved. The germline V gene has CDR1 LGHDT and CDR2 YNNKEL (reference sequence). V was cut by 4 bases and J by 4 bases, with 16 bases left in between. The CDR3 is made up of 15 amino acids. The CDR3 bases are TGTGCCAGCAGCCCGGGCCCTTCGGGAGGCTATGGCTACACCTTC. Translating gives CASSPGPSGGYGYTF.

The rearrangement joins TRBV19 to TRBJ2-4; D unclear. V was shortened by 1 base and J by 2 bases, with 6 bases between the two germline ends. Germline CDR1 is LNHDA and CDR2 is SQIVND (reference sequence). The CDR3 spans 14 residues. The CDR3 DNA reads as TGTGCCAGTAGTATAGGCAGGACCAAAAACATTCAGTACTTC. Translating gives CASSIGRTKNIQYF.

The rearrangement joins TRBV7-6 to TRBJ2-7, with D unclear. CDR3 size: 17 residues. Germline CDR1 is SGHVS and CDR2 is FNYEAQ. V lost 2 bases and J lost 0, with 17 bases in between. DNA for the CDR3: TGTGCCAGCAGCTTAACCCCCCAAGGCGATAGCTCCTACGAGCAGTACTTC. Its translation is CASSLTPQGDSSYEQYF.

The CDR3 protein is CASRGLAGGPSSYEQYF. CDR3 coding DNA: TGTGCCAGCAGGGGACTAGCGGGAGGGCCTTCCTCCTACGAGCAGTACTTC. The chain has TRBV28 and TRBJ2-7; 16 bases line up with TRBD2. Germline CDR1 reads MDHEN; CDR2 reads SYDVKM. The V gene end was trimmed by 6 bases and the J gene end by 0 bases; junction bases not matched to a gene: 5. This CDR3 is built from 17 residues.

The gene calls are TRBV5-3 and TRBJ1-1; tentatively, D is TRBD1 (5 bases). TRBV5-3 qualifies as an ORF whose function is uncertain. This CDR3 region has 16 residues. Trimming pared 0 bases from V and 1 base from J, leaving 13 bases between. The CDR3 sequence: CARSLASGTRNTEAFF. CDR3 DNA: TGTGCCAGAAGCTTGGCGTCTGGGACGAGGAACACTGAAGCTTTCTTT.

The rearrangement uses TRBV3-1 (or the pseudogene TRBV3-2) and TRBJ2-2; no reliable D call. The CDR3 length is 12 residues. V dropped 3 bases and J dropped 5 bases, with 4 bases sitting between them. Germline V gives CDR1 LGHDT, CDR2 YNNKEL (reference sequence). The CDR3 coding sequence is TGTGCCAGCAGCCATGGTACCGGGGAGCTGTTTTTT. This gives the protein CASSHGTGELFF.

This clone was recorded once. The chain joins TRBV25-1 to TRBJ2-3; 8 bases line up with TRBD2. This CDR3 comprises 14 residues. The junction had 2 bases not matched to a gene; V was cut back by 6 bases and J by 0 bases. Germline V gene data show CDR1 as MGHDK and CDR2 as SYGVNS. The CDR3 coding sequence is TGTGCCAGCAGGGCTAGCGGGAGCACAGATACGCAGTATTTT. The encoded protein is CASRASGSTDTQYF.

This rearrangement joins TRBV24-1 to TRBJ2-2; 9 bases match TRBD1. Germline V lookup: CDR1 KGHDR, CDR2 SFDVKD. Unmatched junction bases numbered 6, after V lost 4 bases and J lost 7 bases. The CDR3 runs 15 residues. The CDR3 DNA reads as TGTGCCACCAGTGACGATACAGGGGGCGGCGGGGAGCTGTTTTTT. Its translation is CATSDDTGGGGELFF.

Points on this clone: Other DNA sequences in this specimen translate into the identical CDR3. The chain carries TRBV6-1 and TRBJ1-6; D not certain. Germline loops: CDR1 MNHNS, CDR2 SASEGT. The CDR3 is 13 amino acids. V dropped 1 base and J dropped 4 bases, with 2 bases sitting between them. CDR3 in DNA: TGTGCCAGCAGTGAAGGGTATAATTCACCCCTCCACTTT. It encodes CASSEGYNSPLHF.

This clone appeared a few times. The gene calls are TRBV7-2 and TRBJ2-7; D not resolved. The germline gives CDR1 SGHTA, CDR2 FQGNSA. V was cut by 3 bases and J by 9 bases, with 18 bases left in between. There are 14 residues in the CDR3. The CDR3 is CASSFRSILGGQYF. CDR3 nucleotides: TGTGCCAGCAGCTTTCGAAGTATACTGGGCGGGCAGTACTTC.

The CDR3 here is CASTPRGGQLDYGYTF. CDR3 in DNA: TGCGCCAGCACTCCGCGTGGGGGCCAGCTTGACTATGGCTACACCTTC. The chain uses TRBV5-1 and TRBJ1-2, with D possibly matching TRBD1 (6 bases). The CDR3 consists of 16 residues. V was pared by 6 bases and J by 3 bases, with 21 bases between. Germline assignment: CDR1 SGHRS and CDR2 YFSETQ.

The rearrangement links TRBV5-1 to TRBJ2-7, with a possible D match to TRBD2 (6 bases). Germline V gene data show CDR1 as SGHRS and CDR2 as YFSETQ. V was cut by 2 bases and J by 0 bases, with 12 bases left in between. The CDR3 consists of 15 residues. This CDR3 reads CASSLASASSYEQYF. The DNA of the CDR3 is TGCGCCAGCAGCTTAGCTAGCGCCAGCTCCTACGAGCAGTACTTC.

This clone has just one count. This chain joins TRBV20-1 and TRBJ2-7; D gene unclear. Germline V gives CDR1 DFQATT, CDR2 SNEGSKA (reference sequence). V was shortened by 5 bases and J by 3 bases, with 8 bases between the two germline ends. The CDR3 has 11 amino acids. The CDR3: CSASRNYEQYF. For the CDR3, the DNA is TGCAGTGCTTCGCGCAACTACGAGCAGTACTTC.

The chain carries TRBV7-3 and TRBJ2-1; 9 bases fit TRBD2. CDR1 is SGHTA, CDR2 FQGTGA, per germline. The V gene end was trimmed by 2 bases and the J gene end by 2 bases; junction bases not matched to a gene: 4. The CDR3 is 16 amino acids. The CDR3 is CASSLLAGVTYNEQFF. The CDR3 nucleotides are TGTGCCAGCAGCTTATTAGCGGGAGTTACCTACAATGAGCAGTTCTTC.

Comment on this clone: The same CDR3 arises from other DNA sequences in this sample as well. V usage is TRBV7-3 and J usage is TRBJ1-1, with 7 positions matching TRBD1. Unmatched junction bases numbered 3, after V lost 4 bases and J lost 4 bases. Germline V gene lookup returns CDR1 SGHTA and CDR2 FQGTGA. The CDR3 runs to 13 residues. This CDR3 is CASSSQGGTEAFF. The CDR3 region has the DNA TGTGCCAGCAGCTCCCAGGGGGGCACTGAAGCTTTCTTT.

The rearrangement joins TRBV3-1 (or the pseudogene TRBV3-2) to TRBJ1-6; D remains unclear. In germline, CDR1 is LGHDT, CDR2 YNNKEL (reference sequence). Trimming left V 6 bases short and J 6 bases short, with 9 bases between. The length of the CDR3 is 13 residues. CDR3 region: CASSTDGNSPLHF. The CDR3 coding sequence is TGTGCCAGCAGTACCGACGGTAATTCACCCCTCCACTTT.

The chain joins TRBV24-1 to TRBJ2-1; D not resolved. Per the germline V gene, CDR1 is KGHDR and CDR2 is SFDVKD. V was shortened by 6 bases and J by 3 bases, with 8 bases between the two germline ends. This CDR3 region has 13 residues. CDR3 in amino acids: CATSRADYNEQFF. The CDR3 nucleotides are TGTGCCACCAGTAGGGCAGACTACAATGAGCAGTTCTTC.

The V call is TRBV14, the J call TRBJ2-7; the D gene could be TRBD1 or TRBD2 (5 bases each). The CDR3 runs to 14 residues. CDR1 is SGHDN, CDR2 FVKESK, per germline. Trimming shortened V by 6 bases and J by 5 bases, and 17 bases separated the two germline ends. CDR3 region: CASRVKRGEDEQYF. The CDR3, as DNA: TGTGCCAGCAGGGTTAAAAGGGGAGAGGACGAGCAGTACTTC.